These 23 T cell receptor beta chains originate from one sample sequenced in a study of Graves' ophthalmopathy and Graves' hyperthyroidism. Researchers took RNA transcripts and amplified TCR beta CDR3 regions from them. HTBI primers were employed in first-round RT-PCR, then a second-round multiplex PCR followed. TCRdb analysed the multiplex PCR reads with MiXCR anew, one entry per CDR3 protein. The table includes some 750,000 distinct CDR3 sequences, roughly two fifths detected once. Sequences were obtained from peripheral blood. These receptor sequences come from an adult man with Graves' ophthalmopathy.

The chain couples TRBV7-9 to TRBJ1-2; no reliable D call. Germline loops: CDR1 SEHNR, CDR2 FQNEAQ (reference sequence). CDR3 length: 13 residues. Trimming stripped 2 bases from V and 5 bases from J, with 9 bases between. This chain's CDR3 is CASSLIGGYGYTF. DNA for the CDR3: TGTGCCAGCAGCTTAATAGGAGGGTATGGCTACACCTTC.

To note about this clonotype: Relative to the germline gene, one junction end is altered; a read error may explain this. CDR3 in DNA: TGTGCCAGCAGGTCCGGGACCGGAGATGGCTACACCTTC. Amino acid sequence: CASRSGTGDGYTF. The J gene is TRBJ1-2, the V gene TRBV10-2; D is possibly TRBD1 (5 bases). The V gene's germline CDR1 is WSHSY and CDR2 SAAADI. The length of the CDR3 is 13 residues.

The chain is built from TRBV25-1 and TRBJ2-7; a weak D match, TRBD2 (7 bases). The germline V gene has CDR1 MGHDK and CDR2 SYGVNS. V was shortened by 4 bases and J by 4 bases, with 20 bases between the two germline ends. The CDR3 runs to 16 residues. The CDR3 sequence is CASSALQGGGDYEQYF. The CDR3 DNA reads TGTGCCAGCAGTGCTCTCCAAGGGGGGGGCGATTACGAGCAGTACTTC.

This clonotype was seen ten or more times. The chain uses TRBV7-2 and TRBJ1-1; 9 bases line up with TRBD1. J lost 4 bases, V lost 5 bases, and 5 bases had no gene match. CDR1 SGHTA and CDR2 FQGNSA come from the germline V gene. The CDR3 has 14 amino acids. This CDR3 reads CASSHRDRVTEAFF. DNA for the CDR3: TGTGCCAGCAGCCACCGGGACAGGGTCACTGAAGCTTTCTTT.

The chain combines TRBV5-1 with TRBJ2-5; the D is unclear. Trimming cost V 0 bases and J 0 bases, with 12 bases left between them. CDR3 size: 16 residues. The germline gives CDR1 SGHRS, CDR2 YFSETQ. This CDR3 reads CASSLAETHYQETQYF. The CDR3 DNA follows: TGCGCCAGCAGCTTGGCCGAGACACATTACCAAGAGACCCAGTACTTC.

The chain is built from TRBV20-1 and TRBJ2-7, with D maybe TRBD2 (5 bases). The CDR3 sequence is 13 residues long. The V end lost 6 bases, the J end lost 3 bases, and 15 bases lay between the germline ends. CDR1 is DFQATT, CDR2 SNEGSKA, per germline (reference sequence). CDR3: CSAPRGRIYEQYF. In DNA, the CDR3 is TGCAGTGCCCCCCGGGGTAGAATCTACGAGCAGTACTTC.

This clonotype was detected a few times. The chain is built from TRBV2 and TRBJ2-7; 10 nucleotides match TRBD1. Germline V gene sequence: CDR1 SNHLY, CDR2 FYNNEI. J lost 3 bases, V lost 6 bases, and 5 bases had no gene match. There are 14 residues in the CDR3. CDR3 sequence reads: CASSDRGRVYEQYF. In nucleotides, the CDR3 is TGTGCCAGCAGCGACAGGGGGCGCGTCTACGAGCAGTACTTC.

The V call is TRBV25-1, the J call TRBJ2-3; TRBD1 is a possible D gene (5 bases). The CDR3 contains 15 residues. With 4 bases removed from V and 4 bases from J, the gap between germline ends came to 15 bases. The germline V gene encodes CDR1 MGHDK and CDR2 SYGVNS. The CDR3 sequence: CASSVLETDSDTQYF. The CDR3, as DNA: TGTGCCAGCAGTGTCCTGGAGACAGATTCAGATACGCAGTATTTT.

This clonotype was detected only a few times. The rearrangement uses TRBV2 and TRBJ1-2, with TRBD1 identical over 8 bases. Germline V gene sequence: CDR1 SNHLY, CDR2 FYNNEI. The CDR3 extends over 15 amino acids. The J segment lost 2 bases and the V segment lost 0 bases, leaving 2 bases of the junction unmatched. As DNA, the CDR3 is TGTGCCAGCAGTGAAGCAGGGACAGGCAACTATGGCTACACCTTC. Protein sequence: CASSEAGTGNYGYTF.

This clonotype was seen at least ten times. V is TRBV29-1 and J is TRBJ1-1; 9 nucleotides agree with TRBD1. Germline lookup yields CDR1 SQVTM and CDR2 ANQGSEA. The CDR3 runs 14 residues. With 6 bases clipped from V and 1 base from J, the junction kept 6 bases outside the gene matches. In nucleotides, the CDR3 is TGCAGCGTGCAACCGACAGGGGGGAACACTGAAGCTTTCTTT. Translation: CSVQPTGGNTEAFF.

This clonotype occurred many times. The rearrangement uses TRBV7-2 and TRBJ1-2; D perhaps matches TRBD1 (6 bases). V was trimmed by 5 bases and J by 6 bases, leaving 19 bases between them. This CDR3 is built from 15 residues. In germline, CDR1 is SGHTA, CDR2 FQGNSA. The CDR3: CASSPPTGLGDGYTF. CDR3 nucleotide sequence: TGTGCCAGCAGCCCCCCAACAGGGCTGGGGGATGGCTACACCTTC. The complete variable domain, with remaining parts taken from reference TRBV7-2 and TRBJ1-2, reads GAGVSQSPSNKVTEKGKDVELRCDPISGHTALYWYRQSLGQGLEFLIYFQGNSAPDKSGLPSDRFSAERTGGSVSTLTIQRTQQEDSAVYLCASSPPTGLGDGYTFGSGTRLTVV.

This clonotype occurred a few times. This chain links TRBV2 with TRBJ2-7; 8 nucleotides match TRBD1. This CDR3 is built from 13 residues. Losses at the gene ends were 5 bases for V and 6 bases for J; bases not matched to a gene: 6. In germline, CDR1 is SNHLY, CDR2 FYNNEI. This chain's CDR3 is CASSTRDRSEQYF. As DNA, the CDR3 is TGTGCCAGCAGTACTCGGGACAGGTCCGAGCAGTACTTC.

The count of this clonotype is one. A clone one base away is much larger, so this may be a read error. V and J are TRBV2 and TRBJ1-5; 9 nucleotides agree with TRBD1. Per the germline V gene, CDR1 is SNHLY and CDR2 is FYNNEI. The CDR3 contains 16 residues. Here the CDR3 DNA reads TGTGTCAGCAGTTACGGAAGGGACAGGGACAATCAGCCCCAGCATTTT. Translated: CVSSYGRDRDNQPQHF. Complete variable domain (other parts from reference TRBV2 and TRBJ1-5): EPEVTQTPSHQVTQMGQEVILRCVPISNHLYFYWYRQILGQKVEFLVSFYNNEISEKSEIFDDQFSVERPDGSNFTLKIRSTKLEDSAMYFCVSSYGRDRDNQPQHFGDGTRLSIL.

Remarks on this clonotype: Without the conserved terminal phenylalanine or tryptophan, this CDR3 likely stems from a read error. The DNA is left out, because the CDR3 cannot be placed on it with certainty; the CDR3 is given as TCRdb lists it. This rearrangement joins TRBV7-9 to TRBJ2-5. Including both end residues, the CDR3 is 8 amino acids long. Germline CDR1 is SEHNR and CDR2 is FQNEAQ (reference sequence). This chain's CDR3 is CASSFGGR.

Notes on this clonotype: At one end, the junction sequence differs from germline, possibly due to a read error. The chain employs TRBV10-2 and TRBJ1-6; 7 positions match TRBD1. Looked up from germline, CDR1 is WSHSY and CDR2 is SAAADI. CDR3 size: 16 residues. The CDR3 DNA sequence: TGTGCCAGCAGCCCGAATTTAGGACAGGTTAATTCACCCCTCCACTTT. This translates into CASSPNLGQVNSPLHF.

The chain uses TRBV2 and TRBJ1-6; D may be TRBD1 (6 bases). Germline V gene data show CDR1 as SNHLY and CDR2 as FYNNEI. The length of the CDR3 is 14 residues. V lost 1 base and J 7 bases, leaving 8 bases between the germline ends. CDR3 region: CASSEVDRNSPLHF. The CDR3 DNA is TGTGCCAGCAGTGAAGTCGACAGGAATTCACCCCTCCACTTT.

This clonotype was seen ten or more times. The DNA for the CDR3 is TGTGCCAGCAGCTTAACGGGAGGGGACATCCCCAACTATGGCTACACCTTC. Its translation: CASSLTGGDIPNYGYTF. The rearrangement uses TRBV7-3 and TRBJ1-2, with a possible D match to TRBD1 (6 bases). V was pared by 0 bases and J by 2 bases, with 16 bases between. The CDR3 covers 17 residues. The germline CDR1 and CDR2 sequences are SGHTA and FQGTGA.

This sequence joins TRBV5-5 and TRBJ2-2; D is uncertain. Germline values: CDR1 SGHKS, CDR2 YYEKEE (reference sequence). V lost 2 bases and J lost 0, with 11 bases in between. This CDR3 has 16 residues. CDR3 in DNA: TGTGCCAGCAGCTTCTGGAAGGGAACGAACACCGGGGAGCTGTTTTTT. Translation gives CASSFWKGTNTGELFF.

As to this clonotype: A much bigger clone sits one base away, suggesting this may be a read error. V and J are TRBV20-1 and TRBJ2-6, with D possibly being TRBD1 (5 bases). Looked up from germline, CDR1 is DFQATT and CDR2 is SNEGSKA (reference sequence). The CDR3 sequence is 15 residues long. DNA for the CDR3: TGCAGTGCTAACGCGGTGCAGACTGGGGCCAACGTCCTGGCTTTC. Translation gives CSANAVQTGANVLAF.

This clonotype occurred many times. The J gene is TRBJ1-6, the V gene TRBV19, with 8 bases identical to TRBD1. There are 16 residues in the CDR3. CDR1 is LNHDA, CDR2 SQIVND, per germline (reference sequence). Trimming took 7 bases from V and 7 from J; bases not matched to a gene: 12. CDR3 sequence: CASTFGGTGGNSPLHF. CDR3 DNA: TGTGCCAGTACCTTCGGAGGGACAGGTGGCAATTCACCCCTCCACTTT.

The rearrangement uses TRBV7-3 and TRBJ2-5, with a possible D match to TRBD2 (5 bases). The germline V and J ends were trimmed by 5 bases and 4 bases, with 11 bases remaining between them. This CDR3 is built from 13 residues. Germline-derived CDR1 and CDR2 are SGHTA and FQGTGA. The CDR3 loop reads CASSIGVSETQYF. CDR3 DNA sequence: TGTGCCAGCAGCATCGGGGTTTCAGAGACCCAGTACTTC.

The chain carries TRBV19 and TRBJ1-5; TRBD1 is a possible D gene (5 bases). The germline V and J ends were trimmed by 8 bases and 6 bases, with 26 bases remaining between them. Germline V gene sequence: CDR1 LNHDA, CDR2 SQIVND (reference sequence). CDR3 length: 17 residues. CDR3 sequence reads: CASDLGRRGYGSQPQHF. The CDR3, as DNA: TGTGCCAGTGACCTGGGACGGCGGGGCTATGGCTCTCAGCCCCAGCATTTT.

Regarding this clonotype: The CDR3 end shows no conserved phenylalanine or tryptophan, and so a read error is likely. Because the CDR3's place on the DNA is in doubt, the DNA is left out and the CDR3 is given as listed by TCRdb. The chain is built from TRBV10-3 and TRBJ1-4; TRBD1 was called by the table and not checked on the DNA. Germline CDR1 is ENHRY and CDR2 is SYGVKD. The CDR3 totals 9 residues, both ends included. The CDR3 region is CAIMQGGEY.